A selection of T cell receptor beta chains follows, all from one sample in a study of OX40 agonist ivuxolimab in advanced cancers. Only in-frame clones appear in the TCRdb table, and some are missing; sequencing was by immunoSEQ multiplex PCR. Here the sample spans some 74,000 clones, over 75% being singletons. Sequencing used CD4+ or CD8+ T cells sorted from blood, obtained in a trial of the OX40 agonist ivuxolimab. These receptors were collected from an adult with an advanced solid tumor such as melanoma, head and neck, liver or kidney cancer. Each CDR3 is given with its conserved first and last residue.

V,J,CDR3
TRBV27,TRBJ2-5,CASSLRWLAGGSAGSGETQYF
TRBV18,TRBJ1-5,CASSRAGGPGQPQHF
TRBV19,TRBJ2-5,CASSDRKGETQYF
TRBV18,TRBJ2-2,CASSPGRAILNTGELFF
TRBV5-1,TRBJ2-1,CASSFYSRNSYNEQFF
TRBV10-3,TRBJ2-1,CAISESSVSGRNNEQFF
TRBV11-2,TRBJ2-1,CASSLVGAYNEQFF
TRBV30,TRBJ1-4,CAWSGGTGEVEKLFF
TRBV6-6,TRBJ2-2,CASNKGLAGGAGELFF
TRBV27,TRBJ1-5,CASSHWSGRGNQPQHF
TRBV7-9,TRBJ2-7,CASSQRIYEQYF
TRBV4-3,TRBJ2-5,CASSRALGLGTQYF
TRBV7-2,TRBJ2-5,CASGRWRETQYF
TRBV29-1,TRBJ1-2,CSVEKSTGGAFGYTF
TRBV4-1,TRBJ1-5,CASSPQDRDFLPQHF
TRBV5-1,TRBJ2-5,CASSWTSYETQYF
TRBV10-3,TRBJ2-7,CATGTLTNEQYF
TRBV19,TRBJ1-2,CASSMGRGRGYGYTF
TRBV5-6,TRBJ1-2,CASILRGGEHYGYTF
TRBV19,TRBJ1-5,CASTRDGGFRNQPQHF
TRBV4-2,TRBJ2-3,CASNSHQGARTDTQYF
TRBV7-2,TRBJ2-3,CASSLGVADTQYF
TRBV27,TRBJ1-2,CASSPPSTANYGYTF
TRBV5-1,TRBJ2-7,CASSSGSSYEQYF
TRBV5-1,TRBJ2-2,CASSLDSPANTGELFF
TRBV11-2,TRBJ2-1,CASSLDLIAGVSNEQFF
TRBV15,TRBJ1-5,CATSPGGPSNQPQHF
TRBV6-6,TRBJ1-5,CASSRDRGIYQPQHF
TRBV5-1,TRBJ2-7,CASSLLPGTEEKQYF
TRBV2,TRBJ2-1,CASRGPRLAVSSYNEQFF
TRBV4-2,TRBJ1-2,CASSQESGGGYYGYTF
TRBV28,TRBJ2-1,CASSLQGMGFF
TRBV5-1,TRBJ2-3,CASSLALLAGGGTDTQYF
TRBV18,TRBJ2-7,CASSQGLAEEQYF
TRBV4-1,TRBJ2-7,CASSPFPQGQVYEQYF